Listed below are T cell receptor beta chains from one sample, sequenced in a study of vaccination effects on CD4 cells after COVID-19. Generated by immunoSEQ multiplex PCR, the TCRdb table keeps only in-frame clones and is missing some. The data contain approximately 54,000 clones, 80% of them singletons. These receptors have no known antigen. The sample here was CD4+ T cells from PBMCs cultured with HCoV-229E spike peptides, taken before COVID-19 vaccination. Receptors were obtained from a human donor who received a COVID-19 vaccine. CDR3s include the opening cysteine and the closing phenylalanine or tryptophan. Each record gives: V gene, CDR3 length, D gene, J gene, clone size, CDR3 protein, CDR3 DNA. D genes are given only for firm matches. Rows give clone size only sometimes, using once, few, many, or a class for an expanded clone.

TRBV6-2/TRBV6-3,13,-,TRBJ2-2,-,CASSSFRTGELFF,TGTGCCAGCAGCTCCTTTAGAACCGGGGAGCTGTTTTTT
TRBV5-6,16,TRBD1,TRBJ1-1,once,CASSSKRTGGGTEAFF,TGTGCCAGCAGCTCAAAGCGGACAGGCGGTGGCACTGAAGCTTTCTTT
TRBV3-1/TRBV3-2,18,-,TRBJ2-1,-,CASSQLFYGGGPDNEQFF,TGTGCCAGCAGCCAATTGTTTTATGGGGGGGGGCCGGATAATGAGCAGTTCTTC
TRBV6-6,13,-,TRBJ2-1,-,CASSYSFSTEQFF,TGTGCCAGCAGTTACTCTTTTTCGACAGAGCAGTTCTTC
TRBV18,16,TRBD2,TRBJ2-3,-,CASSPPGLALTDTQYF,TGTGCCAGCTCACCACCGGGACTAGCCCTCACAGATACGCAGTATTTT
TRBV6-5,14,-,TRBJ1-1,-,CASCPDAWTAEAFF,TGTGCCAGTTGTCCCGACGCGTGGACGGCTGAAGCTTTCTTT
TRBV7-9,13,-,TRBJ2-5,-,CASRSHPRETQYF,TGTGCCAGCAGATCGCACCCCCGGGAGACCCAGTACTTC
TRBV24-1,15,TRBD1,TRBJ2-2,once,CATSDSDRVAGELFF,TGTGCCACCAGTGATTCGGACAGGGTTGCCGGGGAGCTGTTTTTT
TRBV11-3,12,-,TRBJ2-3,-,CASSPGGDTQYF,TGTGCCAGCAGCCCAGGGGGGGATACGCAGTATTTT
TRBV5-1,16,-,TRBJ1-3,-,CASSLAVDSSGNTIYF,TGCGCCAGCAGCCTGGCCGTTGATTCCTCTGGAAACACCATATATTTT
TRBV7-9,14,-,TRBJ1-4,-,CASSLNGPNEKLFF,TGTGCCAGCAGCTTAAACGGGCCCAATGAAAAACTGTTTTTT
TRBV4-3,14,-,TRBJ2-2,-,CASSRVGGAGELFF,TGCGCCAGCAGCCGGGTCGGCGGCGCCGGGGAGCTGTTTTTT
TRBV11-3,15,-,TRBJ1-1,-,CASSLDGRTNTEAFF,TGTGCCAGCAGCTTAGATGGACGGACGAACACTGAAGCTTTCTTT
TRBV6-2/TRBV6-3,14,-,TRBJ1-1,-,CASSYGQKSTEAFF,TGTGCCAGCAGTTACGGACAGAAGAGCACTGAAGCTTTCTTT
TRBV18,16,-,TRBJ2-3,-,CASSPPGAQGTDTQYF,TGTGCCAGCTCACCACCTGGGGCGCAGGGCACAGATACGCAGTATTTT
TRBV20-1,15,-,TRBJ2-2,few,CSASRAAPNTGELFF,TGCAGTGCTAGTCGGGCAGCTCCGAACACCGGGGAGCTGTTTTTT
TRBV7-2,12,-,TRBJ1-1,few,CASSHRNTEAFF,TGTGCCAGCAGCCACAGGAACACTGAAGCTTTCTTT
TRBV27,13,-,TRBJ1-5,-,CASRRTENQPQHF,TGTGCCAGCAGGCGGACAGAAAATCAGCCCCAGCATTTT
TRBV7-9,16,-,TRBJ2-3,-,CASSRLLAGAGDTQYF,TGTGCCAGCAGCCGATTACTGGCGGGGGCGGGAGATACGCAGTATTTT
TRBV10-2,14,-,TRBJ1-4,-,CASRRRAPNEKLFF,TGCGCCAGCAGACGACGGGCGCCTAATGAAAAACTGTTTTTT
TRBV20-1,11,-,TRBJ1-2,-,CSAFGDYGYTF,TGCAGTGCCTTCGGGGACTATGGCTACACCTTC
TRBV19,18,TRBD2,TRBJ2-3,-,CASSLTSGGSASTDTQYF,TGTGCCAGTAGTTTGACTAGCGGGGGGAGCGCTAGCACAGATACGCAGTATTTT
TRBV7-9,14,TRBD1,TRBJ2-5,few,CASSLTGVQETQYF,TGTGCCAGCAGCTTGACAGGGGTACAAGAGACCCAGTACTTC
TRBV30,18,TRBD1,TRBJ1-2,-,CAWRGGVRGLSYRDGYTF,TGTGCCTGGAGGGGGGGGGTCAGGGGGCTAAGTTATCGGGATGGCTACACCTTC
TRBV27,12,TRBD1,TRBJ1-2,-,CASSTATGGYTF,TGTGCCAGCAGTACGGCGACAGGGGGCTACACCTTC
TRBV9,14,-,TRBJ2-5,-,CASSVQGVRETQYF,TGTGCCAGCAGCGTCCAGGGAGTGCGGGAGACCCAGTACTTC
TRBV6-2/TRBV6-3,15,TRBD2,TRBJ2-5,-,CASSYLGGRQETQYF,TGTGCCAGCAGTTACCTGGGGGGGAGACAAGAGACCCAGTACTTC
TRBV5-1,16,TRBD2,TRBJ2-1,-,CASSSVGLAGGLEQFF,TGCGCCAGCAGCTCGGTAGGACTAGCGGGGGGGCTCGAGCAGTTCTTC
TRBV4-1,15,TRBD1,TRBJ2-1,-,CASSQIRGLGNEQFF,TGCGCCAGCAGCCAAATCAGGGGGCTGGGGAATGAGCAGTTCTTC
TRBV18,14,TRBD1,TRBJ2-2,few,CASSPGQGGGELFF,TGTGCCAGCTCACCGGGACAGGGAGGCGGGGAGCTGTTTTTT
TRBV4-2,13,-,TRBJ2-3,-,CASSQGLRRTQYF,TGTGCCAGCAGCCAAGGACTAAGGAGGACGCAGTATTTT
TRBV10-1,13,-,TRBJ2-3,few,CASRSEGTDTQYF,TGCGCCAGCAGATCGGAGGGGACGGATACGCAGTATTTT
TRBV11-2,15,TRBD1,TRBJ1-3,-,CASSALDRGSNTIYF,TGTGCCAGCAGCGCCCTGGACAGGGGCTCAAACACCATATATTTT
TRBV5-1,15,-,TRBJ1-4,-,CASSLADSVNEKLFF,TGCGCCAGCAGCTTAGCCGACAGCGTAAATGAAAAACTGTTTTTT
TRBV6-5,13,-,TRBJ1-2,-,CASDGTANYGYTF,TGTGCCAGCGATGGGACCGCTAACTATGGCTACACCTTC
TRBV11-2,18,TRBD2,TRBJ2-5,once,CASRGVGVRSGGSGTQYF,TGTGCCAGCAGGGGGGTCGGTGTACGGAGCGGGGGGTCAGGGACCCAGTACTTC
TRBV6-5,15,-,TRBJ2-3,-,CASSYGGAGKDTQYF,TGTGCCAGCAGTTACGGCGGGGCCGGAAAAGATACGCAGTATTTT
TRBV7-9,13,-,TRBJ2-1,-,CASSFPGHNEQFF,TGTGCCAGCAGCTTTCCGGGGCACAATGAGCAGTTCTTC
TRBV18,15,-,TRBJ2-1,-,CASSPRGNSYNEQFF,TGTGCCAGCTCACCAAGGGGGAACTCCTACAATGAGCAGTTCTTC
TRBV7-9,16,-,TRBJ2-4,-,CASSLDRSAGKNIQYF,TGTGCCAGCAGCTTAGACCGCTCGGCAGGCAAAAACATTCAGTACTTC
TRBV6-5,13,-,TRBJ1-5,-,CASMAFENQPQHF,TGTGCCAGCATGGCTTTCGAAAATCAGCCCCAGCATTTT
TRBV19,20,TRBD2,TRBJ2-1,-,CASSIQRLAGGLISYNEQFF,TGTGCCAGTAGTATCCAGAGACTAGCGGGGGGCTTAATCTCCTACAATGAGCAGTTCTTC
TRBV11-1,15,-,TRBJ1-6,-,CASSSRSLGNSPLHF,TGTGCCAGCAGCTCGCGGTCTCTGGGTAATTCACCCCTCCACTTT
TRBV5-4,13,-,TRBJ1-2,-,CASSLEGVYGYTF,TGTGCCAGCAGCTTGGAGGGAGTGTATGGCTACACCTTC
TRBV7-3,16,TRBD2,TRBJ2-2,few,CASSLTASGNTGELFF,TGTGCCAGCAGCTTAACTGCTAGCGGGAACACCGGGGAGCTGTTTTTT
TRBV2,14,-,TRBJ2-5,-,CASSARAIKETQYF,TGTGCCAGCAGTGCCAGGGCGATCAAAGAGACCCAGTACTTC
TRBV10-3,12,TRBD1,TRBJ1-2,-,CASGQGDYGYTF,TGTGCCTCAGGACAGGGGGACTATGGCTACACCTTC
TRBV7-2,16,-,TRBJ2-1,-,CASSTFPGSVYGEQFF,TGTGCCAGCAGCACCTTCCCGGGTTCCGTCTATGGTGAGCAGTTCTTC
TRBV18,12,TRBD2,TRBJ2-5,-,CASSNGRETQYF,TGTGCCAGCTCAAACGGGAGGGAGACCCAGTACTTC
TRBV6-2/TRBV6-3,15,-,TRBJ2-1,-,CASSFRGTSYNEQFF,TGTGCCAGCAGTTTTAGGGGCACCTCCTACAATGAGCAGTTCTTC